This TCR beta chain was sequenced in a study of T cells in Graves' hyperthyroidism and ophthalmopathy. RNA transcripts provided the source from which TCR beta CDR3 regions were amplified. A first-round RT-PCR of the TCR CDR3 used the HTBI primer set. TCRdb reanalysed the multiplex PCR reads using MiXCR and keeps one entry per CDR3 protein. Of some 300,000 distinct CDR3 sequences listed, around 16% are singletons. This clonotype was recorded at least ten times. Its antigen is undetermined. Exclusions: uncontrolled infection, other autoimmune disease, pregnancy, lactation. Out of approximately 10 ml of fresh peripheral blood came the PBMCs. Overall study findings and caveats: Researchers report that a 13 V-J model separated ophthalmopathy from stable hyperthyroidism. Most thyroid clonotypes expanded above 0.001 were also detected in blood.

The CDR3 runs to 17 residues. Losses at the gene ends were 0 bases for V and 8 bases for J; bases not matched to a gene: 12. The germline V gene encodes CDR1 MNHEY and CDR2 SVGAGI. This TCR was recovered from a man aged 25-40 years with Graves' hyperthyroidism. Sequencing was done on a sample of blood. The V and J genes are TRBV6-5 and TRBJ2-3, with 9 bases that match TRBD2. As DNA, the CDR3 is TGTGCCAGCAGTTACTCTCTGCCTAGCGGGGAGTCCAGTACGCAGTATTTT. Translating it yields CASSYSLPSGESSTQYF.